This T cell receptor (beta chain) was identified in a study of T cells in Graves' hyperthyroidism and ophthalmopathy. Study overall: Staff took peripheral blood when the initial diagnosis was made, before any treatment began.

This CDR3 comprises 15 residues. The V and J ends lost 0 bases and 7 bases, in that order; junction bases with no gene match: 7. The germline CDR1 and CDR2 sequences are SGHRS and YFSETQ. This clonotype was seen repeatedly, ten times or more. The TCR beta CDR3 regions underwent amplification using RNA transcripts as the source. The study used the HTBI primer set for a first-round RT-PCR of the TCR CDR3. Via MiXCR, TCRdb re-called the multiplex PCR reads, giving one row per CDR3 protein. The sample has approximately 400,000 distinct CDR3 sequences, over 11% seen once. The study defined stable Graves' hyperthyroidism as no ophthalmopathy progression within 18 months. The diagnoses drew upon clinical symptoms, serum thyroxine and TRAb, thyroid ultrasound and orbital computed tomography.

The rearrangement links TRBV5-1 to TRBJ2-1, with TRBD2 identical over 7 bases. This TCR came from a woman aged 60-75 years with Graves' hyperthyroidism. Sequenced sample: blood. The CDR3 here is CASSLEAGVGNEQFF. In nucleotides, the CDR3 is TGCGCCAGCAGCTTGGAGGCGGGAGTGGGGAATGAGCAGTTCTTC.